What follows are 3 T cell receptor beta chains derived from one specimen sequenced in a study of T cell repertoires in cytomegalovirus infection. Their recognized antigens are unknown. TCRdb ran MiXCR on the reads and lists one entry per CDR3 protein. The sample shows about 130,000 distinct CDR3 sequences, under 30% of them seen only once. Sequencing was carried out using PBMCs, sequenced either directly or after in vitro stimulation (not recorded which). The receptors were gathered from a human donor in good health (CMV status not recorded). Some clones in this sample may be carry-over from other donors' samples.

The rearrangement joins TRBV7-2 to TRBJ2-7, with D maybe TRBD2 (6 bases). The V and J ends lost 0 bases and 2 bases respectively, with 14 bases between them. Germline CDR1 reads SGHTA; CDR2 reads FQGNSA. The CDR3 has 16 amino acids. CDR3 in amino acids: CASSLASGDRPYEQYF. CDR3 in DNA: TGTGCCAGCAGCTTAGCGTCGGGGGACCGCCCCTACGAGCAGTACTTC.

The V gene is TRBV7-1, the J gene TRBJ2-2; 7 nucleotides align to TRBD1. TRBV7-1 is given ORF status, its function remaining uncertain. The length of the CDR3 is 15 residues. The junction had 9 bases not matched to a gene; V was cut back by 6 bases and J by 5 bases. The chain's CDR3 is CASRVHLQGTGELFF. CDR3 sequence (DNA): TGTGCCAGCAGGGTACACCTACAGGGGACCGGGGAGCTGTTTTTT.

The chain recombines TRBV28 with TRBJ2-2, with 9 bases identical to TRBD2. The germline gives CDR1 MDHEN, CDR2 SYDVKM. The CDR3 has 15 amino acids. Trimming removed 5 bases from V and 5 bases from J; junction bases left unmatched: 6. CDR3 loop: CASSPAGGRTGELFF. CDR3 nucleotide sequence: TGTGCCAGCAGTCCAGCGGGAGGAAGGACCGGGGAGCTGTTTTTT.